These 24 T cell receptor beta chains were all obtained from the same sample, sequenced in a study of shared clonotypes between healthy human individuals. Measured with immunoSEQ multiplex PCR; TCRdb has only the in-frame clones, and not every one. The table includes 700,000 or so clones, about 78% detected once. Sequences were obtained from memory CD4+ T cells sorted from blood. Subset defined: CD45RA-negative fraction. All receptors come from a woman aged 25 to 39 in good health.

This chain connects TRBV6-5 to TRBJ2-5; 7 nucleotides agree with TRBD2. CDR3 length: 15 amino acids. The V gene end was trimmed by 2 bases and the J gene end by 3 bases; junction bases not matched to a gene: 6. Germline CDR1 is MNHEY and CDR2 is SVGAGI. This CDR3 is CASSYTWGGEETQYF. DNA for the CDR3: TGTGCCAGCAGTTACACTTGGGGAGGGGAAGAGACCCAGTACTTC.

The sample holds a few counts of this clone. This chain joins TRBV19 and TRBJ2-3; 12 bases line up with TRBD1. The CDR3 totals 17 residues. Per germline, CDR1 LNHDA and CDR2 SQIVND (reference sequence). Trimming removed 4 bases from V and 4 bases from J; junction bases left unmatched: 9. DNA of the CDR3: TGTGCCAGTAGTACCCCCATAGGGACAGGGGGCTCAGATACGCAGTATTTT. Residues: CASSTPIGTGGSDTQYF.

The CDR3 bases are TGTGCCTGGAGTTCCGGGACAGGACTTCTGGAGCAGTACTTC. Amino acids: CAWSSGTGLLEQYF. The chain uses TRBV30 and TRBJ2-7, with TRBD1 matching 8 bases. With 2 bases clipped from V and 7 bases from J, the junction kept 10 bases outside the gene matches. The germline CDR1 and CDR2 sequences are GTSNPN and SVGIG (reference sequence). The CDR3 has 14 residues.

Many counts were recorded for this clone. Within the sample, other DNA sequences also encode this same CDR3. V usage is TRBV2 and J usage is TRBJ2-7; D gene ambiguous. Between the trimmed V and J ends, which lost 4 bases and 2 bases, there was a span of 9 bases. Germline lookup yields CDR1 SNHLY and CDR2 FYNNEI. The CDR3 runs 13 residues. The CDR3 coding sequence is TGTGCCAGCAGTGGGGCAGTCACCTACGAGCAGTACTTC. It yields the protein CASSGAVTYEQYF.

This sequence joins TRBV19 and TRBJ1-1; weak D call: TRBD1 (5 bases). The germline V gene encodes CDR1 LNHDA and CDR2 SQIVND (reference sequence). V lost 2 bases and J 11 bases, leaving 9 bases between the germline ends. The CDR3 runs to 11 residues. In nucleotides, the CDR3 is TGTGCCAGTAGTATATGGGACCGTGCTTTCTTT. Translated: CASSIWDRAFF.

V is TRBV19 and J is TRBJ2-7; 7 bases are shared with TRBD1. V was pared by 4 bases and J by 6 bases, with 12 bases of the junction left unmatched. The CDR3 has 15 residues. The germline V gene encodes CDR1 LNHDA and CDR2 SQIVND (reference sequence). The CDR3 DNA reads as TGTGCCAGTAGTACAGGGGACAGTTGGACCGGCGAGCAGTACTTC. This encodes CASSTGDSWTGEQYF. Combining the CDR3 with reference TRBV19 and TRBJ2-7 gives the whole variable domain DGGITQSPKYLFRKEGQNVTLSCEQNLNHDAMYWYRQDPGQGLRLIYYSQIVNDFQKGDIAEGYSVSREKKESFPLTVTSAQKNPTAFYLCASSTGDSWTGEQYFGPGTRLTVT.

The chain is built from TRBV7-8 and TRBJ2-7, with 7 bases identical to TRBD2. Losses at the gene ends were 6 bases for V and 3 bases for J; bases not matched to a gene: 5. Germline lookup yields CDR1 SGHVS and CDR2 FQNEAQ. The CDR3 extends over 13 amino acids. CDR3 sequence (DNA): TGTGCCAGCAGGCGGTCGGGGGGCTACGAGCAGTACTTC. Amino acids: CASRRSGGYEQYF.

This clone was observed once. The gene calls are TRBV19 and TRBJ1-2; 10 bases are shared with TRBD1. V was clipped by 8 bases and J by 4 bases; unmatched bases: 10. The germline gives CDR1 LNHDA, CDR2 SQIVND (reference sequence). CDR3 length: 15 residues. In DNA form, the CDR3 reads TGTGCCAGTCGTAAAGGGGACAGGGGCCTCTATGGCTACACCTTC. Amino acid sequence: CASRKGDRGLYGYTF.

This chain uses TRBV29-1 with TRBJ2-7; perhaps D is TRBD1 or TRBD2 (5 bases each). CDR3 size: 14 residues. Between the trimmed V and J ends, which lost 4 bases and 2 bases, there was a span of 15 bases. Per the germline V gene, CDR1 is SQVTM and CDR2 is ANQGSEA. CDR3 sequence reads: CSVVTGTVAYEQYF. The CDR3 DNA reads TGCAGCGTTGTTACCGGGACGGTAGCCTACGAGCAGTACTTC.

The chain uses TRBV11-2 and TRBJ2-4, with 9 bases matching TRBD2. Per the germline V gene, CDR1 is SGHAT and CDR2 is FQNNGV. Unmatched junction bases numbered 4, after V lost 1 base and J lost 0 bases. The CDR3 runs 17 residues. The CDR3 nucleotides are TGTGCCAGCAGCTTAGCGGCGCGGGAGGGAGCCAAAAACATTCAGTACTTC. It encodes CASSLAAREGAKNIQYF.

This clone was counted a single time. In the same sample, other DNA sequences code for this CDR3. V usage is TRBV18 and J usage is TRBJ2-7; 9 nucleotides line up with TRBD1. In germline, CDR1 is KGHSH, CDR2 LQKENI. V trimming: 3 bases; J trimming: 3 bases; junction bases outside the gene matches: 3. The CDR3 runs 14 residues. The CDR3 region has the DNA TGTGCCAGCTCACCCGGGACAGGGTACTACGAGCAGTACTTC. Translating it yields CASSPGTGYYEQYF.

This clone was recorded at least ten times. The CDR3 region has the DNA TGCGCCAGCAGCCGGGGATCCTCTCAAGAGACCCAGTACTTC. This encodes CASSRGSSQETQYF. V is TRBV5-1 and J is TRBJ2-5; D perhaps matches TRBD2 (5 bases). This CDR3 has 14 residues. Trimming took off 4 bases at V and 2 bases at J, with 12 bases between the two ends. Germline CDR1 SGHRS, CDR2 YFSETQ.

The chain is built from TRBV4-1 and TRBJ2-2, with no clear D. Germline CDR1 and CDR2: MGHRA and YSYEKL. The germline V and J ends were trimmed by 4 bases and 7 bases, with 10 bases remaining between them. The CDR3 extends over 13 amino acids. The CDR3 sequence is CASSPSRSGELFF. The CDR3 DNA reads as TGCGCCAGCAGCCCGTCAAGAAGCGGGGAGCTGTTTTTT.

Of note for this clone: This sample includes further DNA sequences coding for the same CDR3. The CDR3 region has the DNA TGTGCCAGTAGTATAGCGGGCAGCTCTGGAAACACCATATATTTT. It yields the protein CASSIAGSSGNTIYF. V and J are TRBV19 and TRBJ1-3; no clear D gene. Looked up from germline, CDR1 is LNHDA and CDR2 is SQIVND (reference sequence). The CDR3 is made up of 15 amino acids. Trimming left V 1 base short and J 0 bases short, with 7 bases between.

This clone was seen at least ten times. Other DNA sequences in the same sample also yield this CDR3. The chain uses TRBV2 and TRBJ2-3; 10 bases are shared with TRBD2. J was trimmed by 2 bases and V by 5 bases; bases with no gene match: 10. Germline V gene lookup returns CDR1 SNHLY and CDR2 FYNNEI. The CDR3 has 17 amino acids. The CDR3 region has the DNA TGTGCCAGCAGTCCTCGTCTAGCGGGAGACTTCACAGATACGCAGTATTTT. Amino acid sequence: CASSPRLAGDFTDTQYF.

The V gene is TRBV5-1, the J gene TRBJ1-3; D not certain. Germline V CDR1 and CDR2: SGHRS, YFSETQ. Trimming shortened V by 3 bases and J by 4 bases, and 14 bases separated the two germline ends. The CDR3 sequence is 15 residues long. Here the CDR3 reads CASSSVGDSGNTIYF. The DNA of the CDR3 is TGCGCCAGCAGCTCCGTCGGGGATTCAGGAAACACCATATATTTT.

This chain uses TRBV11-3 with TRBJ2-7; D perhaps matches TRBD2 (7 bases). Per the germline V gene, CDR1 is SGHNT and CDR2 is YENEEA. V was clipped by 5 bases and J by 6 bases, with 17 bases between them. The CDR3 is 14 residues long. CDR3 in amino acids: CASSRGGGTGEQYF. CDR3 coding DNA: TGTGCCAGCAGCCGAGGGGGGGGAACGGGCGAGCAGTACTTC.

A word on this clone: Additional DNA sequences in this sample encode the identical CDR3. The CDR3 protein is CASSTQGGETQYF. In nucleotides, the CDR3 is TGTGCCAGCAGCACACAGGGGGGAGAGACCCAGTACTTC. The V and J genes are TRBV7-3 and TRBJ2-5; 8 bases map to TRBD1. This CDR3 has 13 residues. The V gene's germline CDR1 is SGHTA and CDR2 FQGTGA. V was clipped by 5 bases and J by 4 bases; unmatched bases: 3.

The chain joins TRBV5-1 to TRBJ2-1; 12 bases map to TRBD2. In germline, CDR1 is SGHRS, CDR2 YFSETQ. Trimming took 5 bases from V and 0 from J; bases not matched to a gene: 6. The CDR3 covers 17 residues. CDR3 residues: CASRRRTSGDSYNEQFF. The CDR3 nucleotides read TGCGCCAGCAGACGGAGGACTAGCGGGGACTCCTACAATGAGCAGTTCTTC. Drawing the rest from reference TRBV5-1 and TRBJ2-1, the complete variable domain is KAGVTQTPRYLIKTRGQQVTLSCSPISGHRSVSWYQQTPGQGLQFLFEYFSETQRNKGNFPGRFSGRQFSNSRSEMNVSTLELGDSALYLCASRRRTSGDSYNEQFFGPGTRLTVL.

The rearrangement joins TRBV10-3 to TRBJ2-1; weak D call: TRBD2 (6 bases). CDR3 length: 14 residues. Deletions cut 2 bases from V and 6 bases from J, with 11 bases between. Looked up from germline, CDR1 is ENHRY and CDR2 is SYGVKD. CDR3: CAISETYGGNEQFF. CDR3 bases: TGTGCCATCAGTGAGACCTACGGGGGCAATGAGCAGTTCTTC.

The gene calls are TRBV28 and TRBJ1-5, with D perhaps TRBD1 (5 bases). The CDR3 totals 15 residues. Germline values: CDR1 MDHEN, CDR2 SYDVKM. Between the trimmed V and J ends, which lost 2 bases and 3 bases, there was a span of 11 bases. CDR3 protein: CASSLPRQLNQPQHF. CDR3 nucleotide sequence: TGTGCCAGCAGTTTACCAAGACAGCTCAATCAGCCCCAGCATTTT.

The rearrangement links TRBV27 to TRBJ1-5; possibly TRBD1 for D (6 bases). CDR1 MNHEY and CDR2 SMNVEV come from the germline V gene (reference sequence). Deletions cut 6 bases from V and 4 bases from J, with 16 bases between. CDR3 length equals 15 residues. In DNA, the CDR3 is TGTGCCAGCAGACCGATACAGGGCGCTAATCAGCCCCAGCATTTT. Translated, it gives CASRPIQGANQPQHF.

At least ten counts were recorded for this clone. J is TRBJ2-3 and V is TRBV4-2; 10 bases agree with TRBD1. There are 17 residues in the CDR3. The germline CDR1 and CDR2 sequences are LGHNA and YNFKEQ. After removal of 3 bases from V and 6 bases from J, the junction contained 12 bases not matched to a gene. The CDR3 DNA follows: TGTGCCAGCAGCCACCCACAGGGACAGGACAGGGGGGATACGCAGTATTTT. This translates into CASSHPQGQDRGDTQYF.

The CDR3 coding sequence is TGCGCCAGCAGCTCAATCACGGGGCAGGGGATGAACGAGCAGTACTTC. Protein sequence: CASSSITGQGMNEQYF. V gene TRBV5-1 combines with J gene TRBJ2-7; tentatively, D is TRBD1 (6 bases). Trimming removed 3 bases at V and 5 bases at J, with 21 bases between. Germline V gene data show CDR1 as SGHRS and CDR2 as YFSETQ. CDR3 size: 16 residues.